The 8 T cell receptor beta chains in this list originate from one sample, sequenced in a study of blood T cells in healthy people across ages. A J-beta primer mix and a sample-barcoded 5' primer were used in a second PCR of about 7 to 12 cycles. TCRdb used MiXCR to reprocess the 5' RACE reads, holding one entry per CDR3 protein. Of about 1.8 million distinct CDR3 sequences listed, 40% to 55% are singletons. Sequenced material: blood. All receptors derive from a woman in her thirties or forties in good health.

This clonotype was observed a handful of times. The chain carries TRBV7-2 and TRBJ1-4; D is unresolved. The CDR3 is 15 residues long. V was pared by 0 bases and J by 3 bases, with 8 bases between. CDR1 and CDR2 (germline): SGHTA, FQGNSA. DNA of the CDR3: TGTGCCAGCAGCTTAGCAGCTTCACCTAATGAAAAACTGTTTTTT. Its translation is CASSLAASPNEKLFF.

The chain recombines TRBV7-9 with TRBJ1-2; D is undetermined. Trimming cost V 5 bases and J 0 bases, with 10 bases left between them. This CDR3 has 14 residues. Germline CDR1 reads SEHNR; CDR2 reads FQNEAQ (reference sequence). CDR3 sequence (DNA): TGTGCCAGCAGCGTAGTAGGTTCTAACTATGGCTACACCTTC. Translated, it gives CASSVVGSNYGYTF.

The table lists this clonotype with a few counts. In DNA, the CDR3 is TGTGCCATCAGTGAGCCGGGGCAGGGAGCAGATACGCAGTATTTT. It encodes CAISEPGQGADTQYF. The chain combines TRBV10-3 with TRBJ2-3; D tentatively reads TRBD1 or TRBD2 (5 bases each). V lost 2 bases and J 4 bases, leaving 13 bases between the germline ends. The germline V gene has CDR1 ENHRY and CDR2 SYGVKD. CDR3 size: 15 residues.

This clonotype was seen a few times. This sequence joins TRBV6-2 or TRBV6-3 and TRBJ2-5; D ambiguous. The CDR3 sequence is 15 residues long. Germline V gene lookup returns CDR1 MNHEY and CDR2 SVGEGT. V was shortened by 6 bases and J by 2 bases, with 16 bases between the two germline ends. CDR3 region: CASRKVWTIQETQYF. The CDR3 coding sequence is TGTGCCAGCAGAAAAGTGTGGACGATTCAAGAGACCCAGTACTTC.

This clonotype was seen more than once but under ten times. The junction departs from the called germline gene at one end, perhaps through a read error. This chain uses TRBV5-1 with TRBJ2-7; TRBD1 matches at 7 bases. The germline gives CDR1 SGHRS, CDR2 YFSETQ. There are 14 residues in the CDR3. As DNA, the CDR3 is TGTGCCAGCAGCGTGGGACAGAGCTCCTACGAGCAGTACTTC. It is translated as CASSVGQSSYEQYF. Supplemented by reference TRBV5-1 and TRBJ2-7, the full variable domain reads KAGVTQTPRYLIKTRGQQVTLSCSPISGHRSVSWYQQTPGQGLQFLFEYFSETQRNKGNFPGRFSGRQFSNSRSEMNVSTLELGDSALYLCASSVGQSSYEQYFGPGTRLTVT.

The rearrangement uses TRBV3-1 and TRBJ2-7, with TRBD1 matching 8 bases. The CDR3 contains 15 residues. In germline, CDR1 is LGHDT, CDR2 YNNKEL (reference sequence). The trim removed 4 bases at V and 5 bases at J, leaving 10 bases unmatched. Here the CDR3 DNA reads TGTGCCAGCAGCCCCGTACAGGGGGGAGCGCACGAGCAGTACTTC. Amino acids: CASSPVQGGAHEQYF.

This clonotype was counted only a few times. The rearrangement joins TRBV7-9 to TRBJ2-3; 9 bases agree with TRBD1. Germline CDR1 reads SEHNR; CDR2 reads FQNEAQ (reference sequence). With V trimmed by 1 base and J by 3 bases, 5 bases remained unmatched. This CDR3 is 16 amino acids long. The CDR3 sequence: CASSLGGTGTTDTQYF. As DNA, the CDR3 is TGTGCCAGCAGCTTAGGGGGGACAGGGACAACAGATACGCAGTATTTT. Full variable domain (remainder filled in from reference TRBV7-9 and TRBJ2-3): DTGVSQNPRHKITKRGQNVTFRCDPISEHNRLYWYRQTLGQGPEFLTYFQNEAQLEKSRLLSDRFSAERPKGSFSTLEIQRTEQGDSAMYLCASSLGGTGTTDTQYFGPGTRLTVL.

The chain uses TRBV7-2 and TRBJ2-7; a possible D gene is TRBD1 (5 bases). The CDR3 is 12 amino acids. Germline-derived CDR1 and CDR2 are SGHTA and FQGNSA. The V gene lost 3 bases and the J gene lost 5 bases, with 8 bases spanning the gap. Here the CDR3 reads CASSFLGHEQYF. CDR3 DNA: TGTGCCAGCAGCTTCTTGGGGCACGAGCAGTACTTC.